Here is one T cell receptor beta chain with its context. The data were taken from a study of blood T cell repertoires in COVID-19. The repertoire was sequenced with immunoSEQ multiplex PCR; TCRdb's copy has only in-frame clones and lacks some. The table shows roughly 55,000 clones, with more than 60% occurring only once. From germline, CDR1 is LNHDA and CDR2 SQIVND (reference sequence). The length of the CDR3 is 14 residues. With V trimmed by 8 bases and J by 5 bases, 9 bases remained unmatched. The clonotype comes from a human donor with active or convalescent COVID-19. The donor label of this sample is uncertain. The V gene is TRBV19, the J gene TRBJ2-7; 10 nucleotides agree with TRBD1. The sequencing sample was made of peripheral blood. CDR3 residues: CASSGGTGANEQYF. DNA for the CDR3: TGTGCCAGTTCTGGTGGGACAGGGGCCAACGAGCAGTACTTC.